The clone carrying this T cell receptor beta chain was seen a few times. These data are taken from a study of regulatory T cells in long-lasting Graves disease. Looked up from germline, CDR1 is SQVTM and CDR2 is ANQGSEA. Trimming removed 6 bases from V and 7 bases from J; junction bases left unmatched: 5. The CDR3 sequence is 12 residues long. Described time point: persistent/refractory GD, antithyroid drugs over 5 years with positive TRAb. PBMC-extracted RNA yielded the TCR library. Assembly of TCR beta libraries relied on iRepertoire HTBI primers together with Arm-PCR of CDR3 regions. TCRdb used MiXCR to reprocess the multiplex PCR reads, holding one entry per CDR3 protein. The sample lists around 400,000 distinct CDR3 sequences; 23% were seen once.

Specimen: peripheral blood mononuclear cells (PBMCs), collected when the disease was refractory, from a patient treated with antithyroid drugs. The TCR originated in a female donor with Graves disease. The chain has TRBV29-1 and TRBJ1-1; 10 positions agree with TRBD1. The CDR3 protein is CSVPGQGIEAFF. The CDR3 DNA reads TGCAGCGTCCCGGGACAGGGGATTGAAGCTTTCTTT.